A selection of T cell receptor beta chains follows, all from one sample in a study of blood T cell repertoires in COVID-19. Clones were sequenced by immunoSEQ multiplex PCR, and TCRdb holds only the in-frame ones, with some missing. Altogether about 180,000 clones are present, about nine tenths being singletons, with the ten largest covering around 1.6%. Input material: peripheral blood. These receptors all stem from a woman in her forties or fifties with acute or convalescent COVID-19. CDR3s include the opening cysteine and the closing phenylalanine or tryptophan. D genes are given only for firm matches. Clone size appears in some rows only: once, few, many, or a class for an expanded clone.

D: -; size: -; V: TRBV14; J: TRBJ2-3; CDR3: CASSQWAGPTDTQYF; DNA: TGTGCCAGCAGCCAATGGGCGGGCCCCACAGATACGCAGTATTTT
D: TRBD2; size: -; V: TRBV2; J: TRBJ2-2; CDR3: CASSDLAANTGELFF; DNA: TGTGCCAGCAGTGACCTAGCGGCGAACACCGGGGAGCTGTTTTTT
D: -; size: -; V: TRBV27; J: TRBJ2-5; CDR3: CASSSPGGAKTQYF; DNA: TGTGCCAGCAGCTCCCCCGGGGGAGCGAAGACCCAGTACTTC
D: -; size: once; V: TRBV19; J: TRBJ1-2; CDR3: CASSAGDLGGGYTF; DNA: TGTGCCAGTAGTGCTGGCGACCTTGGAGGGGGCTACACCTTC
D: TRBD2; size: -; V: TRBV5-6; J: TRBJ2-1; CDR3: CASSSERGEYNEQFF; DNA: TGTGCCAGCAGCTCCGAGCGGGGGGAGTACAATGAGCAGTTCTTC
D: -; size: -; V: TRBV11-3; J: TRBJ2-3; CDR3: CASSSSGTDSTDTQYF; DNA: TGTGCCAGCAGTTCGTCCGGGACTGATAGCACAGATACGCAGTATTTT
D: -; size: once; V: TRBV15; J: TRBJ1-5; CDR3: CATSRDATGQGPQHF; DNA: TGTGCCACCAGCAGAGACGCGACAGGCCAGGGGCCCCAGCATTTT
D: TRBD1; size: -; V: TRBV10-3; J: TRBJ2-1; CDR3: CAITPGQGMGEQFF; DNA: TGTGCCATCACCCCGGGACAGGGGATGGGTGAGCAGTTCTTC
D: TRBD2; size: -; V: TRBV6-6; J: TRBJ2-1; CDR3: CASSYPLAGHEQFF; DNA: TGTGCCAGCAGTTACCCGCTAGCGGGACATGAGCAGTTCTTC
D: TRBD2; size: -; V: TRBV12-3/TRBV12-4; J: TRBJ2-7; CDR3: CASSLAGGYEQYF; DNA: TGTGCCAGCAGTCTAGCGGGAGGTTACGAGCAGTACTTC
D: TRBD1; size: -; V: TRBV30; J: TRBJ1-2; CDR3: CAWSDGQGFYGYTF; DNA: TGTGCCTGGAGTGACGGACAGGGTTTTTATGGCTACACCTTC
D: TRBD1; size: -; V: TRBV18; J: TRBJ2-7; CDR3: CASSPGTASYEQYF; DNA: TGTGCCAGCTCACCAGGGACAGCCTCCTACGAGCAGTACTTC
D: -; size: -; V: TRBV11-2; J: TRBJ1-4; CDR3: CASSSGEGGKLFF; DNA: TGTGCCAGCAGCTCCGGAGAGGGGGGGAAACTGTTTTTT
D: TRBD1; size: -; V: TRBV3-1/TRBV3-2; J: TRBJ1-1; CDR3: CASRLGGENTEAFF; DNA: TGTGCCAGCAGACTAGGGGGCGAGAACACTGAAGCTTTCTTT
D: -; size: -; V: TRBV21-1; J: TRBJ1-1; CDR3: CASSPRGHSSTEAFF; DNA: TGTGCCAGCAGCCCCAGGGGGCACTCGAGCACTGAAGCTTTCTTT
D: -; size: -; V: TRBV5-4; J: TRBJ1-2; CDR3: CASSRPAQIYGYTF; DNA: TGTGCCAGCAGCCGTCCCGCACAGATCTATGGCTACACCTTC
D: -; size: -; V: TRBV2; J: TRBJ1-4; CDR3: CASRRSSTNEKLFF; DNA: TGTGCCAGCAGGAGGAGCTCAACTAATGAAAAACTGTTTTTT
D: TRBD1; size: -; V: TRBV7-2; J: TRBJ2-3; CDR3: CASSTRTGGGDTQYF; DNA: TGTGCCAGCAGCACCCGGACAGGGGGTGGAGATACGCAGTATTTT
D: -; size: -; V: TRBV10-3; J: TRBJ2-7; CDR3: CAIKSLSYEQYF; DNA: TGTGCCATCAAATCACTCTCCTACGAGCAGTACTTC
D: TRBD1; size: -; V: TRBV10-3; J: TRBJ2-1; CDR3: CAISGPGQGGTEQFF; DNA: TGTGCCATCAGTGGGCCGGGACAGGGGGGGACTGAGCAGTTCTTC
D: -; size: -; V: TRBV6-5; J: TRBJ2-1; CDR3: CASSSTDYNEQFF; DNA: TGTGCCAGCAGTTCGACAGACTACAATGAGCAGTTCTTC